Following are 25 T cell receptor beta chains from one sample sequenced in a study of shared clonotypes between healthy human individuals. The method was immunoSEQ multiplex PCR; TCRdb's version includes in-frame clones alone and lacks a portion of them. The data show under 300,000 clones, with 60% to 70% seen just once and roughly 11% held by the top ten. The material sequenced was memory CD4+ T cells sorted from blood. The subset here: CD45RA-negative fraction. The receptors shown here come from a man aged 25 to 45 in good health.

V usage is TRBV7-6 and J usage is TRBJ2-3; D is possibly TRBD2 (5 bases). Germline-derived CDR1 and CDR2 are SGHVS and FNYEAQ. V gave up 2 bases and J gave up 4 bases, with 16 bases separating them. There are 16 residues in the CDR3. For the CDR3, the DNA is TGTGCCAGCAGCTTATCCGTAACGCTGAGGGCAGATACGCAGTATTTT. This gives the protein CASSLSVTLRADTQYF.

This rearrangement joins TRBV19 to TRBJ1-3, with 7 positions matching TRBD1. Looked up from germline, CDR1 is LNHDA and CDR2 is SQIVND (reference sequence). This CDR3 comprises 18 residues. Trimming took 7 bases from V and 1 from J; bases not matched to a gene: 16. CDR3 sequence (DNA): TGTGCCAGTACCCCGTTTCGGACAGGTTCTGTATCTGGAAACACCATATATTTT. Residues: CASTPFRTGSVSGNTIYF.

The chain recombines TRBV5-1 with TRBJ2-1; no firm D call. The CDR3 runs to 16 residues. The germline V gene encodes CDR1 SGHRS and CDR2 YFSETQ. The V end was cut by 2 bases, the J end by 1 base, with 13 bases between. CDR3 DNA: TGCGCCAGCAGCTTTCTAAGCTCCCAATCCTACAATGAGCAGTTCTTC. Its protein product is CASSFLSSQSYNEQFF.

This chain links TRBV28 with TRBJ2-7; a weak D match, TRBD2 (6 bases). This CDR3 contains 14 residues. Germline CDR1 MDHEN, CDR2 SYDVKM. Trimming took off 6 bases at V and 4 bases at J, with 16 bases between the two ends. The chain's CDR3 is CASSPRSGVYEQYF. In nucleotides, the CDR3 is TGTGCCAGCAGCCCCCGCTCGGGGGTATACGAGCAGTACTTC.

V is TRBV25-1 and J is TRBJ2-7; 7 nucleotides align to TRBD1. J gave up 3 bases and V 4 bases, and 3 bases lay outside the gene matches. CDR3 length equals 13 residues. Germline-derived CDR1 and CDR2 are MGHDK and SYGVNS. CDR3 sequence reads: CASSVTGHYEQYF. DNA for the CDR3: TGTGCCAGCAGTGTGACAGGGCACTACGAGCAGTACTTC.

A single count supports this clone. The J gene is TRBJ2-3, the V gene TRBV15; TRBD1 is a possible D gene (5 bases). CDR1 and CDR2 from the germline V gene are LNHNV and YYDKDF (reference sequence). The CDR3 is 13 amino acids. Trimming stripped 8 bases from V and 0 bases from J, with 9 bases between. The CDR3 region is CATGARSTDTQYF. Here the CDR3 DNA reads TGTGCCACCGGGGCGCGTAGCACAGATACGCAGTATTTT.

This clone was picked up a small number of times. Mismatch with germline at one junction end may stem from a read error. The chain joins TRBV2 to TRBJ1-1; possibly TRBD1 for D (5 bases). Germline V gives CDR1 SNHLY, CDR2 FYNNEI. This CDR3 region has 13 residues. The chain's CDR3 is CASSLTGGRQKGF. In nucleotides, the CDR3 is TGTGCCAGCAGTCTTACGGGAGGAAGACAGAAAGGATTT.

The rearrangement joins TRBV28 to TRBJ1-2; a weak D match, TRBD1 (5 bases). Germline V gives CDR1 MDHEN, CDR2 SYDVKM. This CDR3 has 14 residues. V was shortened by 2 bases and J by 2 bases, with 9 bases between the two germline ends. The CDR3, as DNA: TGTGCCAGCAGTTTAATCGGGACGAACTATGGCTACACCTTC. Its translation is CASSLIGTNYGYTF.

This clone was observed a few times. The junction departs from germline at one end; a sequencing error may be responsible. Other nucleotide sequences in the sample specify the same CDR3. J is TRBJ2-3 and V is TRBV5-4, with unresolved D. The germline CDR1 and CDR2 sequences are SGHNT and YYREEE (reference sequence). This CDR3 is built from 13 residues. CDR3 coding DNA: TGTGCCAGCAGACTTCACAGCACCGATACGCAGTATTTT. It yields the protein CASRLHSTDTQYF.

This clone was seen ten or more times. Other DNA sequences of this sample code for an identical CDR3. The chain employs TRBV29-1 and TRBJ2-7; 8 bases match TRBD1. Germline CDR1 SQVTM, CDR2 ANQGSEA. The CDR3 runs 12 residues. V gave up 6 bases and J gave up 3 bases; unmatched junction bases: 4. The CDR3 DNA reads TGCAGCGTCGGACAGGGTGGCTACGAGCAGTACTTC. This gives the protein CSVGQGGYEQYF.

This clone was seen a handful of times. The CDR3 here is CASSPSGSRVEQYF. The CDR3 nucleotides are TGTGCCAGCAGCCCTAGCGGGAGCAGGGTCGAGCAGTACTTC. This sequence joins TRBV7-8 and TRBJ2-7; TRBD2 matches 10 bases. Losses at the gene ends were 5 bases for V and 6 bases for J; bases not matched to a gene: 7. Germline V CDR1 and CDR2: SGHVS, FQNEAQ. This CDR3 contains 14 residues.

CDR3 loop: CASSLPPGGYGGYTF. The CDR3 region has the DNA TGCGCCAGCAGCTTGCCTCCGGGGGGCTATGGTGGCTACACCTTC. The V and J genes are TRBV5-1 and TRBJ1-2; D possibly corresponds to TRBD1 (6 bases). The germline V and J ends were trimmed by 1 base and 7 bases, with 17 bases remaining between them. CDR1 and CDR2 from the germline V gene are SGHRS and YFSETQ. The CDR3 loop spans 15 amino acids.

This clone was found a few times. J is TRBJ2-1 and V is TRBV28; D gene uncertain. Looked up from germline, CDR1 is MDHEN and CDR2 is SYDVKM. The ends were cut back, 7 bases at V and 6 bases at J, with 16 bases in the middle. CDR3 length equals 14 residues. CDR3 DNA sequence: TGTGCCAGCACCTCGGGTGCCTTCCTCAATGAGCAGTTCTTC. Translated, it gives CASTSGAFLNEQFF.

The DNA for the CDR3 is TGTGCCAGCAGCCACGCGGAGGGGGAGGGCCAAGAGACCCAGTACTTC. As protein: CASSHAEGEGQETQYF. The gene calls are TRBV6-9 and TRBJ2-5, with D tentatively TRBD2 (7 bases). Germline V gene lookup returns CDR1 MNHGY and CDR2 SVAAGI. There are 16 residues in the CDR3. Trimming took off 6 bases at V and 1 base at J, with 18 bases between the two ends.

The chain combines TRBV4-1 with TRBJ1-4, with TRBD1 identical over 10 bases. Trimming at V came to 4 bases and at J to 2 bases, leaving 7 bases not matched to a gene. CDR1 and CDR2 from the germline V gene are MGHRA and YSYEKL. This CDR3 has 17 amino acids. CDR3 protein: CASSLTGTGATNEKLFF. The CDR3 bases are TGCGCCAGCAGCCTAACCGGGACAGGGGCCACTAATGAAAAACTGTTTTTT.

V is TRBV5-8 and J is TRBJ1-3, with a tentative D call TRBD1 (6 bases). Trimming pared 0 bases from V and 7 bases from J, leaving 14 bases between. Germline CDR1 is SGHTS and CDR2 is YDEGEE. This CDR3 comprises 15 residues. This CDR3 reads CASSLDRSGANTIYF. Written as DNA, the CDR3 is TGTGCCAGCAGCTTGGATAGGTCAGGGGCGAACACCATATATTTT. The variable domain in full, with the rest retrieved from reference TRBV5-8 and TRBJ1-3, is EAGVTQSPTHLIKTRGQQATLRCSPISGHTSVYWYQQALGLGLQFLLWYDEGEERNRGNFPPRFSGRQFPNYSSELNVNALELEDSALYLCASSLDRSGANTIYFGEGSWLTVV.

CDR3 amino acids: CASSQVGLAGTNEQFF. In DNA form, the CDR3 reads TGCGCCAGCAGCCAAGTGGGACTAGCGGGAACGAATGAGCAGTTCTTC. The rearrangement uses TRBV5-1 and TRBJ2-1, with 13 bases fitting TRBD2. The CDR3 has 16 residues. The V and J ends lost 4 bases and 7 bases, in that order; junction bases with no gene match: 8. CDR1 is SGHRS and CDR2 is YFSETQ in the germline V gene.

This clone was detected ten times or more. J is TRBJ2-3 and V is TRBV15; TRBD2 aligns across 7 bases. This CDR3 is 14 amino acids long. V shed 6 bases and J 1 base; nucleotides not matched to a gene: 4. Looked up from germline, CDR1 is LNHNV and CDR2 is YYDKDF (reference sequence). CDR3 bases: TGTGCCACCAGGGTGGGGGGGGGCACAGATACGCAGTATTTT. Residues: CATRVGGGTDTQYF.

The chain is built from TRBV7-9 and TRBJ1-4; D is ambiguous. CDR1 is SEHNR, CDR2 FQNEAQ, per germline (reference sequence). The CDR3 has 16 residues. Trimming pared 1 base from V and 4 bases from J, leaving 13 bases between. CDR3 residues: CASSLGEWRGNEKLFF. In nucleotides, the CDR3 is TGTGCCAGCAGCTTAGGGGAGTGGCGCGGTAATGAAAAACTGTTTTTT.

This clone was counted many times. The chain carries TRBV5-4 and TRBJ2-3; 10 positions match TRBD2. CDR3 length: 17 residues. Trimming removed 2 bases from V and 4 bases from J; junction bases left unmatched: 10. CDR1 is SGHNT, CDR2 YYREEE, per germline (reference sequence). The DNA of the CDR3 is TGTGCCAGCAGCTTTAAAGCGGGGGGGGTTAGGCCAGATACGCAGTATTTT. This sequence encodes CASSFKAGGVRPDTQYF.

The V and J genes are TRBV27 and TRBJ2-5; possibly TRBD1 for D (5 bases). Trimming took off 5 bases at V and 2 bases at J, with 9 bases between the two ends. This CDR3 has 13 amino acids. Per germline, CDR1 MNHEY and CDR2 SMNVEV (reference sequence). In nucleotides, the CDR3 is TGTGCCAGCAGTGACAGCGCTCAAGAGACCCAGTACTTC. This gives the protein CASSDSAQETQYF.

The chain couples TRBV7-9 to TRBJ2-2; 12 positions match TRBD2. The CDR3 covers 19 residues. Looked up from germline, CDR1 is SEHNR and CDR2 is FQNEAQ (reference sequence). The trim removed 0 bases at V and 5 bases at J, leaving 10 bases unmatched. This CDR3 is CASSLAGVLAGGRTGELFF. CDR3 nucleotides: TGTGCCAGCAGCTTAGCCGGAGTTCTAGCGGGAGGGCGGACCGGGGAGCTGTTTTTT.

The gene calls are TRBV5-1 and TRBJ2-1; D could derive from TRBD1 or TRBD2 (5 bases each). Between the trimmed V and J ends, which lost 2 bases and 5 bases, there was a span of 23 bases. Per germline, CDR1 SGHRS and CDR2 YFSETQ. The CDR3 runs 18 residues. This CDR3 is CASSLSLHQGVTNNEQFF. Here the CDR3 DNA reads TGCGCCAGCAGCTTAAGCTTGCATCAGGGAGTTACTAACAATGAGCAGTTCTTC.

CDR3 region: CASSLGTEYTLNTGELFF. The CDR3, as DNA: TGTGCCAGCAGCTTAGGAACAGAATACACATTAAACACCGGGGAGCTGTTTTTT. V gene TRBV11-2 combines with J gene TRBJ2-2; D not resolved. The germline CDR1 and CDR2 sequences are SGHAT and FQNNGV. V lost 1 base to trimming and J lost 2 bases, with 17 bases between them. CDR3 length: 18 amino acids. Looking up the rest from reference TRBV11-2 and TRBJ2-2 gives the full variable domain: EAGVAQSPRYKIIEKRQSVAFWCNPISGHATLYWYQQILGQGPKLLIQFQNNGVVDDSQLPKDRFSAERLKGVDSTLKIQPAKLEDSAVYLCASSLGTEYTLNTGELFFGEGSRLTVL.

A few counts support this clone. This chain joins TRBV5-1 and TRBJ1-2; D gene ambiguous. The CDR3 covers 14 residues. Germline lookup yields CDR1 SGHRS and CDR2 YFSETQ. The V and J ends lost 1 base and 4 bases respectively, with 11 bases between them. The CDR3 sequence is CASSLRTDVYGYTF. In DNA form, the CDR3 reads TGCGCCAGCAGCTTGCGGACGGATGTCTATGGCTACACCTTC.